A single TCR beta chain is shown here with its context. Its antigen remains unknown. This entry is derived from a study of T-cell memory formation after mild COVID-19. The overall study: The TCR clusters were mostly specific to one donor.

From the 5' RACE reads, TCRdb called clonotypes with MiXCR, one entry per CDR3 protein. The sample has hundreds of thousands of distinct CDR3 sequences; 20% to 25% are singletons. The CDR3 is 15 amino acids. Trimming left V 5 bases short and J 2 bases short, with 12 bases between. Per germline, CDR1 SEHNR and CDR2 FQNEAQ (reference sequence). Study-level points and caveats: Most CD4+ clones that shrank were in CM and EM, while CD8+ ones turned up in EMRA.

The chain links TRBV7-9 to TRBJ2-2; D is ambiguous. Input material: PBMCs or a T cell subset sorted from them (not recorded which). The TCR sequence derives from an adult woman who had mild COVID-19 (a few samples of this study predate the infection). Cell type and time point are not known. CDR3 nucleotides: TGTGCCAGCAGCGTAGGGTGGGTCAACACCGGGGAGCTGTTTTTT. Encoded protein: CASSVGWVNTGELFF.